This passage covers 22 T cell receptor beta chains from one sample sequenced in a study of untreated major depressive disorder. General study results and limits: TRBV05-01 (Vbeta 5.1) usage was higher in CD4+ T cells of depressed patients than controls.

Profiling relied on immunoSEQ multiplex PCR, and the TCRdb table lists in-frame clones only, not all of them. The data show more than 10,000 clones, approximately 90% seen once. These TCRs are of unknown antigen specificity. Specimen: CD4+ T cells from PBMCs. The receptors come from a woman aged 25 to 45 with major depressive disorder.

The chain combines TRBV11-3 with TRBJ2-3, with D perhaps being TRBD1 or TRBD2 (5 bases each). The V end lost 2 bases, the J end lost 2 bases, and 11 bases lay between the germline ends. Germline loops: CDR1 SGHNT, CDR2 YENEEA. This CDR3 contains 15 residues. CDR3 sequence: CASSLIGGPTDTQYF. In DNA form, the CDR3 reads TGTGCCAGCAGCTTAATTGGGGGACCCACAGATACGCAGTATTTT.

The chain joins TRBV19 to TRBJ1-3; the match to TRBD1 covers 8 bases. The V segment lost 4 bases and the J segment 7 bases; nucleotides outside the gene matches: 12. The CDR3 covers 16 residues. Germline V gene sequence: CDR1 LNHDA, CDR2 SQIVND (reference sequence). CDR3 loop: CASSTSRVDRVNTIYF. The CDR3 bases are TGTGCCAGTAGTACCTCTAGGGTGGACAGGGTGAACACCATATATTTT.

V is TRBV19 and J is TRBJ2-5; 10 bases are a match to TRBD2. Germline-derived CDR1 and CDR2 are LNHDA and SQIVND (reference sequence). This CDR3 contains 15 residues. V shed 6 bases, J shed 2 bases, and the junction held 6 bases outside the gene matches. In DNA form, the CDR3 reads TGTGCCAGTAGGACCGGGACTAGCGAGCAAGAGACCCAGTACTTC. Protein sequence: CASRTGTSEQETQYF.

This chain links TRBV6-1 with TRBJ1-4; tentative D call: TRBD1 (5 bases). The CDR3 runs to 14 residues. Germline assignment: CDR1 MNHNS and CDR2 SASEGT. V was shortened by 5 bases and J by 8 bases, with 15 bases between the two germline ends. CDR3 sequence: CASSTRGAAEKLFF. The CDR3 region has the DNA TGTGCCAGCAGTACACGCGGGGCGGCCGAAAAACTGTTTTTT.

V and J are TRBV11-2 and TRBJ1-3; TRBD1 matches at 9 bases. Germline loops: CDR1 SGHAT, CDR2 FQNNGV. The ends lost 5 bases at V and 4 bases at J; junction bases unmatched: 12. This CDR3 contains 17 residues. CDR3: CASSQQGTGKHGNTIYF. The DNA for the CDR3 is TGTGCCAGCAGCCAACAGGGGACAGGGAAGCACGGAAACACCATATATTTT.

The chain links TRBV5-1 to TRBJ1-5; D call uncertain. The germline V gene has CDR1 SGHRS and CDR2 YFSETQ. The CDR3 extends over 13 amino acids. V was trimmed by 1 base and J by 1 base, leaving 3 bases between them. CDR3 loop: CASSLSSNQPQHF. The CDR3, as DNA: TGCGCCAGCAGCTTGTCGAGCAATCAGCCCCAGCATTTT.

The J gene is TRBJ2-5, the V gene TRBV18; D is perhaps TRBD2 (5 bases). The V and J ends lost 3 bases and 3 bases respectively, with 11 bases between them. Germline lookup yields CDR1 KGHSH and CDR2 LQKENI. The CDR3 extends over 14 amino acids. As DNA, the CDR3 is TGTGCCAGCTCACCCCCGGGGTTTAAAGAGACCCAGTACTTC. Amino acids: CASSPPGFKETQYF.

V usage is TRBV18 and J usage is TRBJ2-5; no clear D. This CDR3 contains 12 residues. The germline gives CDR1 KGHSH, CDR2 LQKENI. V lost 4 bases, J lost 3 bases, and 6 bases lay in between. CDR3 sequence: CASSHVEETQYF. In DNA form, the CDR3 reads TGTGCCAGCTCACACGTCGAAGAGACCCAGTACTTC.

The J gene is TRBJ1-1, the V gene TRBV5-4; 8 bases are a match to TRBD1. The germline CDR1 and CDR2 sequences are SGHNT and YYREEE (reference sequence). This CDR3 is 14 amino acids long. The trim removed 4 bases at V and 3 bases at J, leaving 5 bases unmatched. CDR3 nucleotide sequence: TGTGCCAGCAGCATCGACAGGGGAGACACTGAAGCTTTCTTT. Residues: CASSIDRGDTEAFF. Based on the CDR3 plus reference TRBV5-4 and TRBJ1-1, the full variable domain is ETGVTQSPTHLIKTRGQQVTLRCSSQSGHNTVSWYQQALGQGPQFIFQYYREEENGRGNFPPRFSGLQFPNYSSELNVNALELDDSALYLCASSIDRGDTEAFFGQGTRLTVV.

V and J are TRBV11-3 and TRBJ2-7, with 13 bases aligning to TRBD2. The J segment lost 0 bases and the V segment lost 4 bases, leaving 15 bases of the junction unmatched. Germline V gives CDR1 SGHNT, CDR2 YENEEA. The CDR3 has 20 residues. The chain's CDR3 is CASSSRAALTSGRPSYEQYF. As DNA, the CDR3 is TGTGCCAGCAGCTCCAGAGCAGCCTTGACTAGCGGGAGGCCCTCCTACGAGCAGTACTTC.

The chain is built from TRBV6-1 and TRBJ2-7; 8 bases fit TRBD1. V lost 7 bases, J lost 8 bases, and 13 bases stayed unmatched. The CDR3 sequence is 14 residues long. The V gene's germline CDR1 is MNHNS and CDR2 SASEGT. CDR3 nucleotide sequence: TGTGCCAGCATCGCCGGGACAGGCCTACCCAAGCAGTACTTC. Translated, it gives CASIAGTGLPKQYF.

This rearrangement joins TRBV11-2 to TRBJ1-2, with D possibly TRBD1 on 6 matching bases. Trimming shortened V by 4 bases and J by 3 bases, and 18 bases separated the two germline ends. CDR1 and CDR2 from the germline V gene are SGHAT and FQNNGV. This CDR3 comprises 16 residues. CDR3 in amino acids: CASSSNLQQGYYGYTF. DNA of the CDR3: TGTGCCAGCAGCTCGAACCTTCAACAGGGTTACTATGGCTACACCTTC.

This chain uses TRBV11-3 with TRBJ2-5; no definite D call. Trimming took 2 bases from V and 5 from J, leaving 9 bases between them. The CDR3 contains 13 residues. Germline V gene sequence: CDR1 SGHNT, CDR2 YENEEA. CDR3 amino acids: CASSLRVGETQYF. CDR3 in DNA: TGTGCCAGCAGCTTACGGGTGGGGGAGACCCAGTACTTC.

This chain links TRBV5-4 with TRBJ2-5; TRBD2 aligns across 8 bases. From germline, CDR1 is SGHNT and CDR2 YYREEE (reference sequence). After removal of 5 bases from V and 4 bases from J, the junction contained 7 bases not matched to a gene. The CDR3 is made up of 14 amino acids. CDR3 in amino acids: CASSYAGGGETQYF. DNA of the CDR3: TGTGCCAGCAGTTATGCGGGGGGAGGAGAGACCCAGTACTTC. The full variable domain, its missing parts supplied by reference TRBV5-4 and TRBJ2-5, is ETGVTQSPTHLIKTRGQQVTLRCSSQSGHNTVSWYQQALGQGPQFIFQYYREEENGRGNFPPRFSGLQFPNYSSELNVNALELDDSALYLCASSYAGGGETQYFGPGTRLLVL.

This clone came up once. The V gene is TRBV5-1, the J gene TRBJ2-5; 10 bases are shared with TRBD2. Germline V CDR1 and CDR2: SGHRS, YFSETQ. Germline trimming cut 6 bases from V and 5 bases from J; bases unmatched to any gene: 7. This CDR3 is built from 14 residues. The DNA of the CDR3 is TGCGCCAGCAAAGCGGGAGGGCCGCGGGAGACCCAGTACTTC. The encoded protein is CASKAGGPRETQYF.

The gene calls are TRBV18 and TRBJ2-1, with 8 bases lining up with TRBD1. Trimming removed 5 bases from V and 3 bases from J; junction bases left unmatched: 12. The CDR3 is made up of 17 amino acids. Germline CDR1 is KGHSH and CDR2 is LQKENI. The CDR3, as DNA: TGTGCCAGCTCAACGGACAGGGCCTACGGGGGCTACAATGAGCAGTTCTTC. It is translated as CASSTDRAYGGYNEQFF.

This clone was observed once. The V gene is TRBV5-1, the J gene TRBJ1-2, with 9 bases lining up with TRBD1. This CDR3 comprises 16 residues. The junction had 9 bases not matched to a gene; V was cut back by 4 bases and J by 2 bases. Per germline, CDR1 SGHRS and CDR2 YFSETQ. The CDR3 DNA sequence: TGCGCCAGCAGCGATAACACAGGGGGCATAAACTATGGCTACACCTTC. It yields the protein CASSDNTGGINYGYTF. Supplemented by reference TRBV5-1 and TRBJ1-2, the full variable domain reads KAGVTQTPRYLIKTRGQQVTLSCSPISGHRSVSWYQQTPGQGLQFLFEYFSETQRNKGNFPGRFSGRQFSNSRSEMNVSTLELGDSALYLCASSDNTGGINYGYTFGSGTRLTVV.

The V gene is TRBV29-1, the J gene TRBJ2-3, with 11 bases fitting TRBD2. Germline CDR1 is SQVTM and CDR2 is ANQGSEA. V gave up 4 bases and J gave up 2 bases; unmatched junction bases: 2. CDR3 length: 14 amino acids. The CDR3 spells CSVGGLAVTDTQYF. CDR3 bases: TGCAGCGTTGGGGGACTAGCGGTCACAGATACGCAGTATTTT.

The chain links TRBV7-9 to TRBJ1-1; 9 nucleotides align to TRBD1. CDR3 length: 15 residues. Germline CDR1 is SEHNR and CDR2 is FQNEAQ (reference sequence). V lost 5 bases, J lost 4 bases, and 8 bases stayed unmatched. For the CDR3, the DNA is TGTGCCAGCAGCCAGAAGACAGGGGGACCCACTGAAGCTTTCTTT. Translating gives CASSQKTGGPTEAFF.

This clone was seen just once. The V gene is TRBV19, the J gene TRBJ2-1; D gene uncertain. The germline V and J ends were trimmed by 5 bases and 3 bases, with 8 bases remaining between them. This CDR3 spans 13 amino acids. The germline gives CDR1 LNHDA, CDR2 SQIVND (reference sequence). The CDR3 DNA follows: TGTGCCAGTAGTCCCACGCTCTACAATGAGCAGTTCTTC. Translation gives CASSPTLYNEQFF.

This chain uses TRBV19 with TRBJ1-5; no clear D gene. There are 14 residues in the CDR3. Between the trimmed V and J ends, which lost 4 bases and 6 bases, there was a span of 13 bases. The V gene's germline CDR1 is LNHDA and CDR2 SQIVND (reference sequence). In DNA, the CDR3 is TGTGCCAGTAGTACCGATTACAAAATTCAGCCCCAGCATTTT. Translating gives CASSTDYKIQPQHF.

The chain combines TRBV9 with TRBJ1-2; 9 bases are a match to TRBD1. The CDR3 loop spans 14 amino acids. Looked up from germline, CDR1 is SGDLS and CDR2 is YYNGEE. V shed 4 bases, J shed 6 bases, and the junction held 7 bases outside the gene matches. The DNA of the CDR3 is TGTGCCAGCAGCCCCGGGACAGGGTTGGATGGCTACACCTTC. Translating gives CASSPGTGLDGYTF.